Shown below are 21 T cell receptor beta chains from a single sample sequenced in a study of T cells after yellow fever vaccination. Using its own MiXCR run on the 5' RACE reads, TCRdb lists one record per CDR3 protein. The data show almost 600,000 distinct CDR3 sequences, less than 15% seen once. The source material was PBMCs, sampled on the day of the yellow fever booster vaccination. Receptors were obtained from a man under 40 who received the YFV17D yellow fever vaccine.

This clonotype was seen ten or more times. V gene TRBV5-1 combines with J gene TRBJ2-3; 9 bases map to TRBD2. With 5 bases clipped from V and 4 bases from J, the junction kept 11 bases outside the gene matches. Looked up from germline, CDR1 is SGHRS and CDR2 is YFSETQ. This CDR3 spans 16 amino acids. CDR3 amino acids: CASSPIAGASPDTQYF. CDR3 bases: TGCGCCAGCAGTCCCATAGCGGGAGCTTCCCCAGATACGCAGTATTTT.

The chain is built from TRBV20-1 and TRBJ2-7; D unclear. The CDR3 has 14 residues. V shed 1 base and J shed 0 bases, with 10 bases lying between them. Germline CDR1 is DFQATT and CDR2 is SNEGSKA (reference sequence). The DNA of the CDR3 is TGCAGTGCTAGAGGATCCCTCGGCTCCTACGAGCAGTACTTC. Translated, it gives CSARGSLGSYEQYF.

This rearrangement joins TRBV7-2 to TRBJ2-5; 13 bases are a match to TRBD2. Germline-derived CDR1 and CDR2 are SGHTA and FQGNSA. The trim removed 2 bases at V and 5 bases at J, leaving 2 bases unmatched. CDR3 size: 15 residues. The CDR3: CASSLPTSGGETQYF. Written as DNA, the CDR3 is TGTGCCAGCAGCTTACCGACTAGCGGGGGGGAGACCCAGTACTTC.

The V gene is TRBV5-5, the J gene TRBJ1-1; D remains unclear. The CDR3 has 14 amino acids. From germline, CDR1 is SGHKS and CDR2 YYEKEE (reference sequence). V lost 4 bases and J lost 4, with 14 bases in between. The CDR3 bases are TGTGCCAGCAGCCCCGGGTCGTCGCGCACTGAAGCTTTCTTT. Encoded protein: CASSPGSSRTEAFF.

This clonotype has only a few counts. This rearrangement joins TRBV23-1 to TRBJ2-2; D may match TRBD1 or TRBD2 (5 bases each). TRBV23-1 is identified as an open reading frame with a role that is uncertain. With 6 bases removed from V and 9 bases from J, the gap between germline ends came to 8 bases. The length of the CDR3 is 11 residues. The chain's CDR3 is CASRGTRELFF. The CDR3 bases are TGCGCCAGCAGGGGGACCCGGGAGCTGTTTTTT.

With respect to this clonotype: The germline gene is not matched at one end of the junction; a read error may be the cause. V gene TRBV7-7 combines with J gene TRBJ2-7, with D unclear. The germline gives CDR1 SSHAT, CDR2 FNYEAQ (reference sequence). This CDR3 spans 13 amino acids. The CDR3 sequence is CASSFFIGYEQYF. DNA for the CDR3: TGTGCTAGCAGCTTCTTCATTGGCTACGAGCAGTACTTC. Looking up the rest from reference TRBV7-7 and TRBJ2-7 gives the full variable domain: GAGVSQSPRYKVTKRGQDVTLRCDPISSHATLYWYQQALGQGPEFLTYFNYEAQPDKSGLPSDRFSAERPEGSISTLTIQRTEQRDSAMYRCASSFFIGYEQYFGPGTRLTVT.

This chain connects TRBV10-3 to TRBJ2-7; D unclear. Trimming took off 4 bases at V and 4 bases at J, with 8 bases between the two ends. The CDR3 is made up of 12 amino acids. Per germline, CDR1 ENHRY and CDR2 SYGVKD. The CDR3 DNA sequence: TGTGCCATCAGTGCCGACCTATACGAGCAGTACTTC. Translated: CAISADLYEQYF.

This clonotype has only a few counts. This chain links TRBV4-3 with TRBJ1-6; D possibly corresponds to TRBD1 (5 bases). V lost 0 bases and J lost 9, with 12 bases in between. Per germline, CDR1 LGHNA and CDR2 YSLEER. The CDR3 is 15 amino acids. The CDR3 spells CASSQETAGSSPLHF. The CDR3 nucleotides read TGCGCCAGCAGCCAAGAGACAGCAGGGAGTTCACCCCTCCACTTT.

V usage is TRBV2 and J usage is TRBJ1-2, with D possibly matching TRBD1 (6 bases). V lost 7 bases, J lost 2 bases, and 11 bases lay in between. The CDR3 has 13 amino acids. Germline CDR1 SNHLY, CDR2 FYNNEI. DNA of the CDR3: TGTGCCAGCATCGCAGACAGGAACTATGGCTACACCTTC. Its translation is CASIADRNYGYTF.

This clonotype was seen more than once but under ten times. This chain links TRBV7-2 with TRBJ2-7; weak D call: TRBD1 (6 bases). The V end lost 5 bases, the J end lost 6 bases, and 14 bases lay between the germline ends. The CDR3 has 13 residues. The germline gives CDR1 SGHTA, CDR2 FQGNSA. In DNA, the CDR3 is TGTGCCAGCAGCGAGAGCAGGGGTAGCGAGCAGTACTTC. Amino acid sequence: CASSESRGSEQYF.

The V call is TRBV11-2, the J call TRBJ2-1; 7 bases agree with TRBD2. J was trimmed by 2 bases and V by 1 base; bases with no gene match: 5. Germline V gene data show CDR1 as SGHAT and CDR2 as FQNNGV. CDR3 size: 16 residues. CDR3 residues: CASSLGDGRTYNEQFF. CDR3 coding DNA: TGTGCCAGCAGCTTAGGGGACGGGAGGACCTACAATGAGCAGTTCTTC.

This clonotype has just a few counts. The CDR3 region has the DNA TGCAGCGCTGGACCCTTGGGTTATGGCTACACCTTC. Its translation is CSAGPLGYGYTF. V and J are TRBV29-1 and TRBJ1-2; D remains ambiguous. V was clipped by 7 bases and J by 5 bases, with 14 bases between them. The CDR3 is 12 residues long. CDR1 is SQVTM, CDR2 ANQGSEA, per germline.

The CDR3 DNA reads as TGTGCCAGCAGCTTACAATTAAGGGATGAGCAGTTCTTC. This sequence encodes CASSLQLRDEQFF. The J gene is TRBJ2-1, the V gene TRBV7-6; D is ambiguous. Trimming took 2 bases from V and 8 from J, leaving 10 bases between them. CDR1 is SGHVS, CDR2 FNYEAQ, per germline. The CDR3 is 13 residues long.

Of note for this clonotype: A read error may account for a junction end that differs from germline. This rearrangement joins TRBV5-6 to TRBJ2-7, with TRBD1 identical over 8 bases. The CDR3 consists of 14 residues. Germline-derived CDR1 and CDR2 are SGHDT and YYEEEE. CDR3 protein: CASSLRVTGVVAAF. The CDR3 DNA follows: TGTGCCAGCAGCTTGAGGGTGACAGGGGTTGTAGCAGCCTTC.

This CDR3 reads CATSGSQVNTGELFF. CDR3 coding DNA: TGTGCCACCAGTGGGAGTCAGGTCAACACCGGGGAGCTGTTTTTT. The chain links TRBV24-1 to TRBJ2-2; D is unclear. The CDR3 length is 15 residues. The germline V gene has CDR1 KGHDR and CDR2 SFDVKD. The ends were cut back, 5 bases at V and 2 bases at J, with 11 bases in the middle.

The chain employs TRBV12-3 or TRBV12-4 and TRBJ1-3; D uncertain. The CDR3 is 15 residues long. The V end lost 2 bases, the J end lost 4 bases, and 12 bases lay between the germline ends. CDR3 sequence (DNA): TGTGCCAGCAGTTTACTGGCTGGTTGGGGAAACACCATATATTTT. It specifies CASSLLAGWGNTIYF.

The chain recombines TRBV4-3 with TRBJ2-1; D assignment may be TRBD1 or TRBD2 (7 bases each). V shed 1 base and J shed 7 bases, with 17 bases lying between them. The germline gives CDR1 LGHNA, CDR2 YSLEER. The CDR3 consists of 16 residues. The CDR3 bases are TGCGCCAGCAGCCAAGCAGCAGGGGGGGCCCGTAATGAGCAGTTCTTC. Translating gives CASSQAAGGARNEQFF.

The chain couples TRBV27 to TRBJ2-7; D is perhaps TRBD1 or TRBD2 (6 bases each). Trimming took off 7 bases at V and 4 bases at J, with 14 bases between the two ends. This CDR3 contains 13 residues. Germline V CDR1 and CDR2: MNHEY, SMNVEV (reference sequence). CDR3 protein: CASMVGGGYEQYF. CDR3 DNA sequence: TGTGCCAGCATGGTCGGAGGGGGGTACGAGCAGTACTTC.

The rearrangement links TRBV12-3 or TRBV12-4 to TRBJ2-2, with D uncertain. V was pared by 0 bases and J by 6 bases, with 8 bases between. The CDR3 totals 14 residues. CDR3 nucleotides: TGTGCCAGCAGTTTAGCCGTAGGATCCGGGGAGCTGTTTTTT. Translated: CASSLAVGSGELFF.

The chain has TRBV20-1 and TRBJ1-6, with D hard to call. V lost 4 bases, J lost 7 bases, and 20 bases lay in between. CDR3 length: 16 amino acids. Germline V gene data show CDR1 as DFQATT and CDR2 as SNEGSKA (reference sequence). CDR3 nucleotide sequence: TGCAGTGCTAAGCCACCGTACGGGGTTCCGAATTCACCCCTCCACTTT. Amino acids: CSAKPPYGVPNSPLHF.

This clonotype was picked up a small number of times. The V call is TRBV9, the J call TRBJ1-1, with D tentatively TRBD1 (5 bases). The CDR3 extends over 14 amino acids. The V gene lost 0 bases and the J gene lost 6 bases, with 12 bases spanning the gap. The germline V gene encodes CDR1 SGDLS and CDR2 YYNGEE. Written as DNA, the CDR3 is TGTGCCAGCAGCGTAGACGCGGGGGACTCTGAAGCTTTCTTT. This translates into CASSVDAGDSEAFF.